This TCR beta chain was documented in a study of blood T cell repertoires in COVID-19. CDR1 and CDR2 from the germline V gene are SGHVS and FQNEAQ. V was shortened by 1 base and J by 6 bases, with 21 bases between the two germline ends. The CDR3 runs 17 residues. Clones were sequenced by immunoSEQ multiplex PCR, and TCRdb holds only the in-frame ones, with some missing. This table holds 130,000 to 150,000 clones, approximately 84% found once. The chain employs TRBV7-8 and TRBJ1-2; tentatively, D is TRBD1 (6 bases). This TCR came from a human donor with acute or convalescent COVID-19. The donor label of this sample is uncertain. Sequencing was done on a sample of peripheral blood. Here the CDR3 reads CASSLDPRTATSHGYTF. The CDR3 region has the DNA TGTGCCAGCAGCTTAGACCCACGGACAGCGACCTCACATGGCTACACCTTC.